Listed here are 31 T cell receptor beta chains from one sample, sequenced in a study of shared clonotypes between healthy human individuals. Sequenced by immunoSEQ multiplex PCR; TCRdb stores in-frame clones only, minus some. The sample contains roughly 2.2 million clones, 80% to 95% of which appear only once. Specimen: naive CD4+ T cells from PBMCs. Subset noted: CD45RA+ positively selected. All receptors come from a man aged 18 to 30 in good health. Some clones in this sample may be carry-over from other donors' samples.

The sample holds one count of this clone. The chain has TRBV5-6 and TRBJ1-1; D remains unclear. Germline V gene sequence: CDR1 SGHDT, CDR2 YYEEEE. The CDR3 sequence is 13 residues long. V was clipped by 2 bases and J by 1 base, with 6 bases between them. CDR3 nucleotide sequence: TGTGCCAGCAGCTTTAAAGCGAACACTGAAGCTTTCTTT. Translation: CASSFKANTEAFF. Full variable domain (rest looked up from reference TRBV5-6 and TRBJ1-1): DAGVTQSPTHLIKTRGQQVTLRCSPKSGHDTVSWYQQALGQGPQFIFQYYEEEERQRGNFPDRFSGHQFPNYSSELNVNALLLGDSALYLCASSFKANTEAFFGQGTRLTVV.

In the case of this clone: The sample holds other DNA sequences that translate to the same CDR3. The V call is TRBV5-1, the J call TRBJ2-7; weak D call: TRBD2 (6 bases). This CDR3 has 14 amino acids. CDR1 SGHRS and CDR2 YFSETQ come from the germline V gene. V lost 2 bases to trimming and J lost 0 bases, with 9 bases between them. CDR3 coding DNA: TGCGCCAGCAGCTTCGGAGGGGACTCCTACGAGCAGTACTTC. Amino acid sequence: CASSFGGDSYEQYF. Complete variable domain (other parts from reference TRBV5-1 and TRBJ2-7): KAGVTQTPRYLIKTRGQQVTLSCSPISGHRSVSWYQQTPGQGLQFLFEYFSETQRNKGNFPGRFSGRQFSNSRSEMNVSTLELGDSALYLCASSFGGDSYEQYFGPGTRLTVT.

This clone was seen a single time. The chain couples TRBV28 to TRBJ1-5, with 9 bases identical to TRBD1. Germline assignment: CDR1 MDHEN and CDR2 SYDVKM. CDR3 length equals 16 residues. The J segment lost 4 bases and the V segment lost 4 bases, leaving 8 bases of the junction unmatched. The CDR3 here is CASSSQQGALNQPQHF. CDR3 DNA sequence: TGTGCCAGCAGTTCCCAACAGGGGGCGCTGAATCAGCCCCAGCATTTT.

The V gene is TRBV29-1, the J gene TRBJ1-1, with D maybe TRBD1 (6 bases). Germline V gene sequence: CDR1 SQVTM, CDR2 ANQGSEA. V lost 0 bases, J lost 2 bases, and 22 bases lay in between. The CDR3 runs 18 residues. The CDR3 sequence is CSVEDLVGQGTPNTEAFF. CDR3 coding DNA: TGCAGCGTTGAAGATCTTGTAGGTCAGGGGACACCCAACACTGAAGCTTTCTTT.

This chain links TRBV28 with TRBJ2-7, with D possibly matching TRBD2 (6 bases). The CDR3 totals 15 residues. V gave up 8 bases and J gave up 0 bases, with 17 bases separating them. The germline CDR1 and CDR2 sequences are MDHEN and SYDVKM. CDR3 in amino acids: CASGGNGLSSYEQYF. The CDR3 region has the DNA TGTGCCAGCGGCGGGAACGGACTTTCCTCCTACGAGCAGTACTTC.

The sample holds one count of this clone. The chain recombines TRBV18 with TRBJ1-3; no clear D. The CDR3 is made up of 16 amino acids. Germline V gene lookup returns CDR1 KGHSH and CDR2 LQKENI. V dropped 6 bases and J dropped 4 bases, with 19 bases sitting between them. CDR3 region: CASSPTTPSPGNTIYF. The CDR3 coding sequence is TGTGCCAGCTCGCCAACTACTCCCAGTCCGGGAAACACCATATATTTT. Together with reference TRBV18 and TRBJ1-3, the CDR3 gives the full variable domain: NAGVMQNPRHLVRRRGQEARLRCSPMKGHSHVYWYRQLPEEGLKFMVYLQKENIIDESGMPKERFSAEFPKEGPSILRIQQVVRGDSAAYFCASSPTTPSPGNTIYFGEGSWLTVV.

The chain employs TRBV5-4 and TRBJ2-3; D is uncertain. The length of the CDR3 is 14 residues. Trimming pared 0 bases from V and 6 bases from J, leaving 11 bases between. The V gene's germline CDR1 is SGHNT and CDR2 YYREEE (reference sequence). The CDR3, as DNA: TGTGCCAGCAGCTTGGGTGCGATTCGGGATACGCAGTATTTT. Its translation: CASSLGAIRDTQYF.

Concerning this clone: Different DNA sequences within this sample yield the same CDR3. This rearrangement joins TRBV28 to TRBJ2-1; 9 bases are shared with TRBD2. The germline V gene encodes CDR1 MDHEN and CDR2 SYDVKM. Trimming cost V 5 bases and J 0 bases; bases outside gene matches: 2. This CDR3 is built from 15 residues. CDR3 sequence (DNA): TGTGCCAGCAGTCTTAGCGGGAGCTCCTACAATGAGCAGTTCTTC. Translating it yields CASSLSGSSYNEQFF.

Notes on this clone: Other DNA sequences within the sample encode an identical CDR3. The chain joins TRBV5-1 to TRBJ2-7; 8 nucleotides match TRBD1. The CDR3 consists of 14 residues. Trimming took 4 bases from V and 4 from J; bases not matched to a gene: 7. Germline CDR1 SGHRS, CDR2 YFSETQ. The CDR3 protein is CASSLGQGVYEQYF. The CDR3 DNA follows: TGCGCCAGCAGCCTAGGACAGGGTGTTTACGAGCAGTACTTC.

The chain employs TRBV7-8 and TRBJ1-1; 8 bases align to TRBD1. This CDR3 spans 13 amino acids. Trimming took 4 bases from V and 3 from J; bases not matched to a gene: 1. The germline CDR1 and CDR2 sequences are SGHVS and FQNEAQ. The CDR3 is CASSYRGDTEAFF. The CDR3 DNA reads TGTGCCAGCAGCTACAGGGGGGACACTGAAGCTTTCTTT. Complete variable domain (other parts from reference TRBV7-8 and TRBJ1-1): GAGVSQSPRYKVAKRGQDVALRCDPISGHVSLFWYQQALGQGPEFLTYFQNEAQLDKSGLPSDRFFAERPEGSVSTLKIQRTQQEDSAVYLCASSYRGDTEAFFGQGTRLTVV.

The genes are TRBV28 and TRBJ2-2; 15 bases are shared with TRBD2. The germline V gene has CDR1 MDHEN and CDR2 SYDVKM. The CDR3 consists of 18 residues. V shed 5 bases, J shed 3 bases, and the junction held 7 bases outside the gene matches. CDR3 sequence reads: CASSGGTSGRKDTGELFF. The CDR3 nucleotides read TGTGCCAGCAGTGGCGGGACTAGCGGGAGGAAGGACACCGGGGAGCTGTTTTTT.

Notes on this clone: Other DNA sequences from this sample encode an identical CDR3 as well. The chain uses TRBV5-1 and TRBJ2-1; D is unclear. V was cut by 0 bases and J by 9 bases, with 4 bases left in between. CDR3 size: 11 residues. Germline CDR1 reads SGHRS; CDR2 reads YFSETQ. The CDR3 protein is CASSLGSEQFF. The CDR3 DNA follows: TGCGCCAGCAGCTTGGGTAGTGAGCAGTTCTTC.

J is TRBJ2-5 and V is TRBV19, with D possibly being TRBD1 or TRBD2 (5 bases each). Deletions cut 9 bases from V and 1 base from J, with 12 bases between. Germline CDR1 reads LNHDA; CDR2 reads SQIVND (reference sequence). The CDR3 is 13 residues long. The CDR3 nucleotides read TGTGCCAGCTCGGGGCTATCCCAAGAGACCCAGTACTTC. Amino acid sequence: CASSGLSQETQYF.

The chain has TRBV6-4 and TRBJ2-1; TRBD2 matches at 10 bases. The junction had 4 bases not matched to a gene; V was cut back by 4 bases and J by 4 bases. Germline loops: CDR1 MRHNA, CDR2 SNTAGT. The CDR3 length is 15 residues. The CDR3 bases are TGTGCCAGCAGTGTAGCTAGCGGGAGTTACAATGAGCAGTTCTTC. The encoded protein is CASSVASGSYNEQFF.

The V call is TRBV13, the J call TRBJ1-2; TRBD1 agrees at 11 bases. This CDR3 is 14 amino acids long. Trimming removed 4 bases from V and 5 bases from J; junction bases left unmatched: 3. From germline, CDR1 is PRHDT and CDR2 FYEKMQ (reference sequence). CDR3 sequence (DNA): TGTGCCAGCAGCTCGGACAGGGGGCAGTATGGCTACACCTTC. Amino acids: CASSSDRGQYGYTF. Drawing the rest from reference TRBV13 and TRBJ1-2, the complete variable domain is AAGVIQSPRHLIKEKRETATLKCYPIPRHDTVYWYQQGPGQDPQFLISFYEKMQSDKGSIPDRFSAQQFSDYHSELNMSSLELGDSALYFCASSSDRGQYGYTFGSGTRLTVV.

For this clone: The same CDR3 can be traced to other DNA sequences in this sample. The V and J genes are TRBV6-1 and TRBJ1-5; 7 bases agree with TRBD1. CDR1 is MNHNS and CDR2 is SASEGT in the germline V gene. This CDR3 comprises 13 residues. V was pared by 6 bases and J by 11 bases, with 10 bases of the junction left unmatched. The chain's CDR3 is CASRHTTGSAQHF. CDR3 nucleotide sequence: TGTGCCAGCAGACACACGACAGGGTCTGCCCAGCATTTT.

CDR3 nucleotides: TGTGCCAGTAGTATTAAGTCGGCCCTACCTCGTACTGAAGCTTTCTTT. Translating it yields CASSIKSALPRTEAFF. The chain joins TRBV19 to TRBJ1-1; D ambiguous. The CDR3 spans 16 residues. Trimming pared 3 bases from V and 5 bases from J, leaving 19 bases between. Germline V gene data show CDR1 as LNHDA and CDR2 as SQIVND (reference sequence).

This rearrangement joins TRBV27 to TRBJ2-1; the D gene is possibly TRBD2 (5 bases). Germline loops: CDR1 MNHEY, CDR2 SMNVEV (reference sequence). The V gene lost 3 bases and the J gene lost 12 bases, with 15 bases spanning the gap. The CDR3 loop spans 13 amino acids. The CDR3 DNA reads TGTGCCAGCAGTTTGGATTCGGGGATAGGGCAGTTCTTC. It yields the protein CASSLDSGIGQFF.

This clone was observed once. The chain recombines TRBV5-1 with TRBJ2-3; TRBD2 aligns across 11 bases. Unmatched junction bases numbered 6, after V lost 4 bases and J lost 2 bases. This CDR3 has 16 amino acids. Germline lookup yields CDR1 SGHRS and CDR2 YFSETQ. The CDR3 DNA reads TGCGCCAGCAGCCCGATGACTAGCGGGAACACAGATACGCAGTATTTT. It yields the protein CASSPMTSGNTDTQYF.

The J gene is TRBJ2-3, the V gene TRBV9; 10 nucleotides line up with TRBD2. The J segment lost 2 bases and the V segment lost 4 bases, leaving 4 bases of the junction unmatched. Germline V gene data show CDR1 as SGDLS and CDR2 as YYNGEE. CDR3 length: 15 residues. The CDR3 loop reads CASSLLAGSTDTQYF. DNA of the CDR3: TGTGCCAGCAGCTTACTAGCGGGATCCACAGATACGCAGTATTTT.

This clone was counted between two and nine times. The chain is built from TRBV4-2 and TRBJ1-1, with D perhaps matching TRBD1 (5 bases). The CDR3 spans 14 residues. CDR1 and CDR2 from the germline V gene are LGHNA and YNFKEQ. Trimming cost V 1 base and J 0 bases, with 6 bases left between them. CDR3 region: CASSQAQVNTEAFF. The CDR3 DNA reads TGTGCCAGCAGCCAAGCACAGGTGAACACTGAAGCTTTCTTT.

Worth noting for this clone: Other DNA sequences within the sample encode an identical CDR3. The V gene is TRBV19, the J gene TRBJ1-1, with 7 bases aligning to TRBD1. This CDR3 contains 15 residues. Looked up from germline, CDR1 is LNHDA and CDR2 is SQIVND (reference sequence). Trimming removed 4 bases from V and 1 base from J; junction bases left unmatched: 6. Here the CDR3 DNA reads TGTGCCAGTAGTACTCGACAGGGTGCGAACACTGAAGCTTTCTTT. It codes for CASSTRQGANTEAFF.

The chain employs TRBV28 and TRBJ2-7; 10 bases align to TRBD2. CDR1 MDHEN and CDR2 SYDVKM come from the germline V gene. There are 16 residues in the CDR3. The J segment lost 3 bases and the V segment lost 7 bases, leaving 12 bases of the junction unmatched. The CDR3 region is CASMSGSASGSYEQYF. The DNA for the CDR3 is TGTGCCAGCATGAGTGGTTCGGCTAGCGGGAGCTACGAGCAGTACTTC. Together with reference TRBV28 and TRBJ2-7, the CDR3 gives the full variable domain: DVKVTQSSRYLVKRTGEKVFLECVQDMDHENMFWYRQDPGLGLRLIYFSYDVKMKEKGDIPEGYSVSREKKERFSLILESASTNQTSMYLCASMSGSASGSYEQYFGPGTRLTVT.

This clone appeared once. The V call is TRBV28, the J call TRBJ1-2, with 9 bases fitting TRBD1. The V gene's germline CDR1 is MDHEN and CDR2 SYDVKM. The CDR3 sequence is 15 residues long. V was clipped by 6 bases and J by 4 bases; unmatched bases: 9. CDR3 protein: CASSPNRGRFYGYTF. CDR3 sequence (DNA): TGTGCCAGCAGCCCCAACAGGGGGCGATTCTATGGCTACACCTTC.

The chain links TRBV15 to TRBJ2-5; D might be TRBD2 (6 bases). Trimming took off 5 bases at V and 5 bases at J, with 18 bases between the two ends. The CDR3 is 15 residues long. In germline, CDR1 is LNHNV, CDR2 YYDKDF (reference sequence). The CDR3 DNA sequence: TGTGCCACCAGCCACCCGGGAGCCAGGAGGGAGACCCAGTACTTC. It yields the protein CATSHPGARRETQYF.

The DNA of the CDR3 is TGCGCCAGCAGCCAACGGAGGACGAGTTTCTTTGGCTACACCTTC. Amino acid sequence: CASSQRRTSFFGYTF. J is TRBJ1-2 and V is TRBV4-3; D gene uncertain. The CDR3 runs 15 residues. Germline lookup yields CDR1 LGHNA and CDR2 YSLEER. Trimming took 2 bases from V and 7 from J, leaving 17 bases between them.

This chain uses TRBV5-6 with TRBJ2-1; unclear D gene. V shed 5 bases and J shed 9 bases, with 21 bases lying between them. Germline CDR1 is SGHDT and CDR2 is YYEEEE. This CDR3 comprises 15 residues. The CDR3 coding sequence is TGTGCCAGCAGTCCCGCCGGTAGAGCGCACCTTGAGCAGTTCTTC. Its protein is CASSPAGRAHLEQFF.

The rearrangement links TRBV6-5 to TRBJ2-3; 7 bases map to TRBD1. The V segment lost 7 bases and the J segment 7 bases; nucleotides outside the gene matches: 11. The CDR3 is made up of 14 amino acids. Germline V gene lookup returns CDR1 MNHEY and CDR2 SVGAGI. DNA of the CDR3: TGTGCCAGCATGCTACAGGGGTTAGGGAATACGCAGTATTTT. This sequence encodes CASMLQGLGNTQYF.

This rearrangement joins TRBV7-3 to TRBJ1-1; maybe TRBD1 (5 bases). V was cut by 5 bases and J by 0 bases, with 10 bases left in between. CDR1 and CDR2 (germline): SGHTA, FQGTGA. This CDR3 has 14 residues. For the CDR3, the DNA is TGTGCCAGCAGCGCGGGACGGTTGAACACTGAAGCTTTCTTT. Amino acid sequence: CASSAGRLNTEAFF.

The genes are TRBV6-1 and TRBJ1-2; D uncertain. The CDR3 is 14 residues long. The V gene lost 5 bases and the J gene lost 0 bases, with 10 bases spanning the gap. Per the germline V gene, CDR1 is MNHNS and CDR2 is SASEGT. The CDR3 DNA follows: TGTGCCAGCAGTCTACAGAATTCTAACTATGGCTACACCTTC. Its protein product is CASSLQNSNYGYTF.

This clone was observed a single time. The chain is built from TRBV11-2 and TRBJ2-1, with 10 bases lining up with TRBD1. The length of the CDR3 is 16 residues. Unmatched junction bases numbered 12, after V lost 3 bases and J lost 10 bases. Germline-derived CDR1 and CDR2 are SGHAT and FQNNGV. The CDR3 DNA reads as TGTGCCAGCAGCTTTCAACCGGGACAGGGGAATAGGGAGCAGTTCTTC. It yields the protein CASSFQPGQGNREQFF.